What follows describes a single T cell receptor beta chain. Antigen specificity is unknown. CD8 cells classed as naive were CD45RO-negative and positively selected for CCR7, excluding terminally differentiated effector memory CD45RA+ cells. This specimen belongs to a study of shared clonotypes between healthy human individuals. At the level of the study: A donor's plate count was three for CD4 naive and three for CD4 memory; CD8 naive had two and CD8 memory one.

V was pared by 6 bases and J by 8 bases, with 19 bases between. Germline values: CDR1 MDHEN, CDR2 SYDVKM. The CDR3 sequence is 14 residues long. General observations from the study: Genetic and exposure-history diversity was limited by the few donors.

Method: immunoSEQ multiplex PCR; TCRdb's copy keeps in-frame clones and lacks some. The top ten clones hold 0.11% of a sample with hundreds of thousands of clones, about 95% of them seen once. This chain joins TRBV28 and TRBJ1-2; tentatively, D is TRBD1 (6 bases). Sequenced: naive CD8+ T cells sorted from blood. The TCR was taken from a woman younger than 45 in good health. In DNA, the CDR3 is TGTGCCAGCAGCGGGGGGGCACAGGGTTGGGGCTACACCTTC. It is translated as CASSGGAQGWGYTF.